The T cell receptor beta chain under discussion was sequenced for a study of blood T cell repertoires in COVID-19. Authors' data handling: Reference gene primer amplification in the assay estimated nucleated cell counts. Sequencing used immunoSEQ multiplex PCR; TCRdb keeps in-frame clones, though not all of them. V and J calls and clone size are as listed in that table; D and trimming were resolved from the DNA. Among fewer than 25,000 clones listed, about 92% were seen once. The sequencing sample was made of peripheral blood. This TCR derives from a human donor in a cohort sampled during active COVID-19.

Here the CDR3 reads CASSLTRNSELFF. CDR3 in DNA: TGTGCCAGCAGCTTGACACGGAACAGTGAACTGTTTTTT. The rearrangement links TRBV5-5 to TRBJ2-2; D unresolved. The germline CDR1 and CDR2 sequences are SGHKS and YYEKEE (reference sequence). Deletions cut 1 base from V and 14 bases from J, with 15 bases between. This CDR3 spans 13 amino acids.